The 24 T cell receptor beta chains below all came from one sample that was sequenced in a study of blood T cell repertoires in COVID-19. TCRdb keeps only in-frame clones here, not all; method: immunoSEQ multiplex PCR. The data contain hundreds of thousands of clones, 75% to 90% of them singletons. The sequenced sample was PBMCs or T cells enriched from blood (not recorded which). The receptors here all came from a man in his late teens or twenties who had recovered from COVID-19.

The chain has TRBV5-5 and TRBJ1-2; 8 bases are a match to TRBD1. The germline gives CDR1 SGHKS, CDR2 YYEKEE (reference sequence). The CDR3 spans 13 residues. The J segment lost 4 bases and the V segment lost 2 bases, leaving 1 base of the junction unmatched. The CDR3 protein is CASSFRGPYGYTF. The CDR3 DNA reads as TGTGCCAGCAGCTTCAGGGGGCCCTATGGCTACACCTTC.

The J gene is TRBJ1-3, the V gene TRBV7-6; D not certain. Trimming took 5 bases from V and 0 from J, leaving 14 bases between them. CDR1 is SGHVS and CDR2 is FNYEAQ in the germline V gene. This CDR3 has 16 residues. The CDR3 is CASSPPPNSSGNTIYF. The CDR3 coding sequence is TGTGCCAGCAGCCCCCCTCCAAATAGCTCTGGAAACACCATATATTTT.

V and J are TRBV29-1 and TRBJ1-2, with D possibly matching TRBD1 (6 bases). V lost 6 bases and J lost 6, with 17 bases in between. Germline V gene data show CDR1 as SQVTM and CDR2 as ANQGSEA. CDR3 size: 13 residues. The CDR3, as DNA: TGCAGCGTCGGGGGGCACCCAGGGGATGGCTACACCTTC. This encodes CSVGGHPGDGYTF.

The rearrangement uses TRBV19 and TRBJ2-2, with TRBD1 identical over 9 bases. There are 15 residues in the CDR3. CDR1 is LNHDA, CDR2 SQIVND, per germline (reference sequence). After removal of 5 bases from V and 6 bases from J, the junction contained 7 bases not matched to a gene. Here the CDR3 reads CASSSTGGSPGELFF. The CDR3 nucleotides are TGTGCCAGTAGTTCAACAGGGGGCTCCCCCGGGGAGCTGTTTTTT. Supplemented by reference TRBV19 and TRBJ2-2, the full variable domain reads DGGITQSPKYLFRKEGQNVTLSCEQNLNHDAMYWYRQDPGQGLRLIYYSQIVNDFQKGDIAEGYSVSREKKESFPLTVTSAQKNPTAFYLCASSSTGGSPGELFFGEGSRLTVL.

The CDR3 DNA sequence: TGTGCCAGCAGCCAAACCACTAGCGGGAGGGGTGAGCAGTACTTC. Its translation: CASSQTTSGRGEQYF. This chain joins TRBV3-1 (or the pseudogene TRBV3-2) and TRBJ2-7; 13 bases line up with TRBD2. The CDR3 length is 15 residues. Unmatched junction bases numbered 5, after V lost 2 bases and J lost 7 bases. The germline V gene has CDR1 LGHDT and CDR2 YNNKEL (reference sequence).

The chain combines TRBV2 with TRBJ1-3; tentative D call: TRBD1 (6 bases). Germline V gives CDR1 SNHLY, CDR2 FYNNEI. This CDR3 has 17 residues. The V end was cut by 7 bases, the J end by 0 bases, with 19 bases between. The CDR3 nucleotides are TGTGCCAGCACCCAGCGGGGGGCACTATACTCTGGAAACACCATATATTTT. It codes for CASTQRGALYSGNTIYF.

The rearrangement links TRBV5-5 to TRBJ1-5, with D uncertain. V was pared by 0 bases and J by 4 bases, with 5 bases between. Germline-derived CDR1 and CDR2 are SGHKS and YYEKEE (reference sequence). The CDR3 is made up of 13 amino acids. This CDR3 is CASSLATNQPQHF. CDR3 in DNA: TGTGCCAGCAGCTTGGCGACAAATCAGCCCCAGCATTTT.

This rearrangement joins TRBV7-9 to TRBJ1-6; D call uncertain. The CDR3 is made up of 14 amino acids. Germline values: CDR1 SEHNR, CDR2 FQNEAQ (reference sequence). Between the trimmed V and J ends, which lost 4 bases and 6 bases, there was a span of 10 bases. The CDR3 nucleotides are TGTGCCAGCAGCTCGGCCAGACTTAATTCACCCCTCCACTTT. Translating gives CASSSARLNSPLHF.

The chain carries TRBV19 and TRBJ1-5; TRBD1 aligns across 9 bases. CDR1 is LNHDA and CDR2 is SQIVND in the germline V gene (reference sequence). This CDR3 spans 15 amino acids. V trimming: 0 bases; J trimming: 10 bases; junction bases outside the gene matches: 7. The CDR3 DNA sequence: TGTGCCAGTAGTATAGACGGGGACAGGGTCTATCCCCAGCATTTT. This gives the protein CASSIDGDRVYPQHF.

This chain joins TRBV4-1 and TRBJ2-1; 8 positions agree with TRBD2. The V segment lost 2 bases and the J segment 6 bases; nucleotides outside the gene matches: 12. CDR1 MGHRA and CDR2 YSYEKL come from the germline V gene. CDR3 length: 17 amino acids. DNA for the CDR3: TGCGCCAGCAGCCAACCAGCAGGGGTCGGGAGGGGCAATGAGCAGTTCTTC. Translation gives CASSQPAGVGRGNEQFF.

The V gene is TRBV6-5, the J gene TRBJ2-1, with 9 bases lining up with TRBD2. V lost 2 bases and J lost 8; bases outside the gene matches: 4. Germline V gene data show CDR1 as MNHEY and CDR2 as SVGAGI. This CDR3 has 14 amino acids. As DNA, the CDR3 is TGTGCCAGCAGTTACGGGTTAGCGGGGGATGAGCAGTTCTTC. This sequence encodes CASSYGLAGDEQFF.

V gene TRBV9 combines with J gene TRBJ1-1; D unclear. This CDR3 region has 16 residues. Germline V lookup: CDR1 SGDLS, CDR2 YYNGEE. V was clipped by 0 bases and J by 0 bases, with 12 bases between them. In DNA, the CDR3 is TGTGCCAGCAGCGTAGTGCCAGGATCAATGAACACTGAAGCTTTCTTT. This codes for CASSVVPGSMNTEAFF. Full variable domain (outside the CDR3, taken from reference TRBV9 and TRBJ1-1): DSGVTQTPKHLITATGQRVTLRCSPRSGDLSVYWYQQSLDQGLQFLIQYYNGEERAKGNILERFSAQQFPDLHSELNLSSLELGDSALYFCASSVVPGSMNTEAFFGQGTRLTVV.

This clone has just a few counts. V is TRBV6-5 and J is TRBJ1-2; TRBD1 might be the D (6 bases). V was cut by 2 bases and J by 4 bases, with 17 bases left in between. The V gene's germline CDR1 is MNHEY and CDR2 SVGAGI. This CDR3 is 16 amino acids long. CDR3 bases: TGTGCCAGCAGTTACGGGTCAGGGGTGCGGAGCTATGGCTACACCTTC. Protein sequence: CASSYGSGVRSYGYTF.

Only one count was recorded for this clone. This rearrangement joins TRBV28 to TRBJ2-2, with a possible D match to TRBD2 (5 bases). The CDR3 loop spans 15 amino acids. Per germline, CDR1 MDHEN and CDR2 SYDVKM. The V and J ends lost 2 bases and 1 base respectively, with 8 bases between them. For the CDR3, the DNA is TGTGCCAGCAGTTTAGACGGGAAGAACACCGGGGAGCTGTTTTTT. This translates into CASSLDGKNTGELFF.

V and J are TRBV18 and TRBJ2-7, with 7 nucleotides matching TRBD1. CDR1 is KGHSH, CDR2 LQKENI, per germline. This CDR3 is built from 13 residues. V gave up 4 bases and J gave up 6 bases; unmatched junction bases: 6. In DNA form, the CDR3 reads TGTGCCAGCTCACGAGAGGACAGGCGCGAGCAGTACTTC. Translation: CASSREDRREQYF.

This clone was detected only once. The chain uses TRBV28 and TRBJ1-1; the D is unclear. The CDR3 totals 12 residues. CDR1 and CDR2 from the germline V gene are MDHEN and SYDVKM. V lost 5 bases and J 5 bases, leaving 9 bases between the germline ends. The CDR3, as DNA: TGTGCCAGCAGTCGGCAACAGACTGAAGCTTTCTTT. This sequence encodes CASSRQQTEAFF.

The V gene is TRBV6-5, the J gene TRBJ1-4, with a possible D match to TRBD1 (6 bases). The CDR3 totals 13 residues. Germline values: CDR1 MNHEY, CDR2 SVGAGI. V lost 8 bases, J lost 5 bases, and 12 bases lay in between. The CDR3 DNA follows: TGTGCCAGCGGGCGACAGGTGAATGAAAAACTGTTTTTT. Amino acids: CASGRQVNEKLFF.

CDR3 coding DNA: TGTGCCAGCTCACCACCGGGAGGTCCTTATAGCAATCAGCCCCAGCATTTT. It translates to CASSPPGGPYSNQPQHF. The rearrangement uses TRBV18 and TRBJ1-5; unclear D gene. Deletions cut 0 bases from V and 0 bases from J, with 12 bases between. From germline, CDR1 is KGHSH and CDR2 LQKENI. The CDR3 covers 17 residues.

As regards this clone: The junction differs from germline at one of its ends, possibly a read error. V is TRBV7-8 and J is TRBJ2-1, with D tentatively TRBD2 (7 bases). This CDR3 has 17 amino acids. Per the germline V gene, CDR1 is SGHVS and CDR2 is FQNEAQ. CDR3: CANSKILGASGYNEQFF. Written as DNA, the CDR3 is TGTGCCAACAGCAAAATTCTGGGGGCTAGCGGTTACAATGAGCAGTTCTTC.

The chain joins TRBV28 to TRBJ1-1; weak D call: TRBD1 (6 bases). From germline, CDR1 is MDHEN and CDR2 SYDVKM. V lost 4 bases to trimming and J lost 4 bases, with 13 bases between them. The CDR3 is 14 residues long. The CDR3 region is CASSSIQGSTEAFF. In DNA form, the CDR3 reads TGTGCCAGCAGTTCCATACAGGGATCCACTGAAGCTTTCTTT.

The chain has TRBV7-8 and TRBJ1-4, with D tentatively TRBD1 (5 bases). CDR1 SGHVS and CDR2 FQNEAQ come from the germline V gene. V dropped 3 bases and J dropped 1 base, with 21 bases sitting between them. The length of the CDR3 is 19 residues. Here the CDR3 DNA reads TGTGCCAGCAGCTTGATCAGGGCAGTAAATTCGGGAACTAATGAAAAACTGTTTTTT. It is translated as CASSLIRAVNSGTNEKLFF.

V gene TRBV5-8 combines with J gene TRBJ1-1; D perhaps matches TRBD1 (5 bases). Germline lookup yields CDR1 SGHTS and CDR2 YDEGEE. CDR3 length equals 14 residues. Trimming left V 5 bases short and J 6 bases short, with 17 bases between. CDR3 in amino acids: CASRLSGLESEAFF. CDR3 in DNA: TGTGCCAGCAGACTGTCAGGGTTGGAATCTGAAGCTTTCTTT.

The chain has TRBV6-5 and TRBJ2-3; 9 nucleotides match TRBD1. The CDR3 loop spans 14 amino acids. Trimming cost V 7 bases and J 8 bases; bases outside gene matches: 10. CDR1 is MNHEY and CDR2 is SVGAGI in the germline V gene. CDR3 in amino acids: CASTSDRGGGTQYF. The CDR3 region has the DNA TGTGCCAGCACTTCCGACAGGGGGGGAGGTACGCAGTATTTT.

The rearrangement joins TRBV4-1 to TRBJ2-1; 15 bases are a match to TRBD2. This CDR3 has 19 amino acids. CDR1 is MGHRA and CDR2 is YSYEKL in the germline V gene. The ends lost 3 bases at V and 0 bases at J; junction bases unmatched: 6. The DNA of the CDR3 is TGCGCCAGCAGCCACGGACTAGCGGGGGGGCCCGCCTCCTACAATGAGCAGTTCTTC. It yields the protein CASSHGLAGGPASYNEQFF.